This T cell receptor (beta chain) was profiled in a study of brain T cells in children with intractable seizures (TCRdb year 2021). About the study as a whole: A NanoString immunology panel was first used to screen resected brain tissue from roughly 53 pediatric epilepsy surgery cases for immune gene transcripts. About 65% of the 12 selected surgery cases also had pre-surgery blood sequenced, which left four cases with brain tissue only. Overall study results and their limits: Viral specificity was inferred solely from CDR3 sequence similarity, and the HCMV serostatus of the patients was not known. Because sequencing depth was different between pre-surgery and post-surgery blood, clones absent from the pre-surgery sample may reflect undersampling.

The germline V gene (reference sequence) sets CDR1 to LNHDA and CDR2 to SQIVND. The CDR3, from cysteine to phenylalanine, totals 12 residues. Solely the CDR3 DNA is kept, with 36 bases framed from the first base. Germline trimming amounts to 8 bases on V and 5 bases on J, with 3 as the count of junction bases outside the gene matches. Of note for this clone: There is no known antigen for this receptor. No base qualities exist here, and no much larger clone lies one base off it.

This specimen's time point label, interpreted: resected brain tissue, or blood drawn just prior to surgery. The surgery cases showing the highest brain T cell transcript signatures were chosen for TCR beta chain sequencing of brain tissue and, when available, of blood. Prior to surgery, the patients had been treated with at least one anti-epileptic drug. TCR-sequenced patients were children with drug-resistant epilepsy due to tuberous sclerosis complex, focal cortical dysplasia, Rasmussen encephalitis or hemimegalencephaly. The blood samples were collected right before the epilepsy surgery. The Monarch genomic DNA purification kit was used to extract bulk genomic DNA from unsorted brain tissue and whole blood. The immunoSEQ assay was applied to genomic DNA to generate the TCR beta chain sequences. Regarding the original processing steps: CDR3 sequences not starting with the conserved framework cysteine at position 104 were manually removed. To get clonality, the normalized Shannon's Diversity Index was subtracted from one, giving values from 0 (maximal diversity) to 1 (oligoclonal). Chi-squared comparison-of-proportions tests assessed whether the same CDR3 differed in frequency between samples, such as brain versus blood. Public clonotypes were identified by searching immuneACCESS, and similarity to known antiviral clonotypes was assessed with the VDJdb browser. TCRdb limited this immuneACCESS table to in-frame rearrangements with V and J called. A share of clones is missing; checked studies link under half to unresolved V genes, and the rest is unexplained. The DNA was the basis for D and trimming; V, J and clone size are from that table. The sample table contains tens of thousands of clones; only one count was recorded for around nine tenths of them. Of the sample, around 22% is held by the ten largest clones.

The material sequenced was peripheral blood, taken at surgery. Recombination joined TRBV19 with TRBJ2-7; 10 of the junction bases match TRBD2. This clonotype was obtained from a girl aged 2 to 9 with Rasmussen encephalitis and intractable seizures. The CDR3 reads as follows: CASQRGGDEQYF. The base sequence is TGTGCCAGTCAGCGGGGGGGTGACGAGCAGTACTTC.